The source of this T cell receptor beta chain is a study of blood T cell repertoires in COVID-19. About the research overall: PBMCs, B-cell-depleted T cells, or T cells were the source of the cDNA or gDNA that made up the material.

In this sample, this clone turned up a few times. Authors' analysis steps: Amplifying reference gene primers gave estimates of nucleated cell counts. Libraries were prepared by immunoSEQ multiplex PCR; TCRdb keeps only in-frame clonotypes and omits some of them. That table furnishes V, J and clone size, whereas the DNA furnished D and trimming. The table lists fewer than 200,000 clones, 70% to 90% of them singletons, with roughly 25% in the top ten. Germline lookup yields CDR1 MNHEY and CDR2 SVGAGI. V lost 6 bases and J 9 bases, leaving 20 bases between the germline ends. The CDR3 loop spans 14 amino acids.

The sequence derives from a woman in her thirties or forties in a cohort exposed to, infected with or recovered from COVID-19 (not recorded which). The rearrangement joins TRBV6-5 to TRBJ1-1; D may be TRBD1 (5 bases). Sample: PBMCs or T cells enriched from blood (not recorded which). CDR3 bases: TGTGCCAGCAGACTGCCTGGGGGGGGGTCAAAAGCTTTCTTT. Amino acids: CASRLPGGGSKAFF.